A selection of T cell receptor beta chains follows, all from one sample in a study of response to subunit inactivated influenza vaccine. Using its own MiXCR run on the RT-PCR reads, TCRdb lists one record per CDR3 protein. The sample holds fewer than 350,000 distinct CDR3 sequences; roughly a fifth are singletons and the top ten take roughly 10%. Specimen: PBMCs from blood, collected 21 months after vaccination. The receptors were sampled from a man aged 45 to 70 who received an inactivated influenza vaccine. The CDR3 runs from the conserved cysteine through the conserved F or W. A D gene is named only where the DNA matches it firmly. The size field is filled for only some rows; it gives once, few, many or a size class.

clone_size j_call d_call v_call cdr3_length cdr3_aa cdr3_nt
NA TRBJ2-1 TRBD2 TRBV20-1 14 CSARLAGGHNEQFF TGCAGTGCTAGATTAGCGGGAGGGCACAATGAGCAGTTCTTC
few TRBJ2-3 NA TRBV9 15 CASSSGTRGADTQYF TGTGCCAGCAGCTCCGGGACTCGGGGCGCAGATACGCAGTATTTT
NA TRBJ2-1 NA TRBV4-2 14 CASSQTTGYNEQFF TGTGCCAGCAGCCAAACGACAGGTTACAATGAGCAGTTCTTC
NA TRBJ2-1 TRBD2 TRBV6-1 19 CASRDSGALSQSSYNEQFF TGTGCCAGCAGAGACAGCGGGGCCCTGAGCCAGAGCTCCTACAATGAGCAGTTCTTC
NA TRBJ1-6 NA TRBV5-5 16 CASSLRPDSYNSPLHF TGTGCCAGCAGCCTTAGACCAGACTCCTATAATTCACCCCTCCACTTT
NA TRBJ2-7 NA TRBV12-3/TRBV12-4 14 CASATGHQSYEQYF TGTGCCAGCGCTACGGGACATCAATCCTACGAGCAGTACTTC
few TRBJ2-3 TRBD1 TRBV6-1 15 CASRKTGAHTDTQYF TGTGCCAGCAGGAAGACAGGGGCCCACACAGATACGCAGTATTTT
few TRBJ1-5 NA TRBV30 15 CAWAYGGSSNQPQHF TGTGCCTGGGCCTACGGGGGCAGTAGCAATCAGCCCCAGCATTTT
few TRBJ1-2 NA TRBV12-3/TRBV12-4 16 CASSLGQARTNYGYTF TGTGCCAGCAGTTTAGGGCAGGCCAGGACTAACTATGGCTACACCTTC
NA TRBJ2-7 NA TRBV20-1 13 CSASGGHSYEQYF TGCAGTGCTAGCGGGGGCCACTCCTACGAGCAGTACTTC
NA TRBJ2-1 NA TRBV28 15 CASSLGQGYNNEQFF TGTGCCAGCAGTTTAGGGCAGGGGTATAACAATGAGCAGTTCTTC
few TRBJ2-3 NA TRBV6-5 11 CASIQADTQYF TGTGCCAGCATCCAAGCAGATACGCAGTATTTT
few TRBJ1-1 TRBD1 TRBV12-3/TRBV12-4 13 CASGRGFDTEAFF TGTGCCAGCGGCAGGGGGTTTGACACTGAAGCTTTCTTT
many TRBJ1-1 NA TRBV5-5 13 CASSPLVGSEAFF TGTGCCAGCAGCCCCTTAGTGGGGTCTGAAGCTTTCTTT
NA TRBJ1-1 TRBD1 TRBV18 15 CASSTSGGGGAEAFF TGTGCCAGCTCGACATCAGGGGGCGGTGGGGCTGAAGCTTTCTTT
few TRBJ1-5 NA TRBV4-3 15 CASSQDRDSNQPQHF TGCGCCAGCAGCCAAGATAGGGACAGCAATCAGCCCCAGCATTTT
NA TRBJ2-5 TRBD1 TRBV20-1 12 CSASWTGETQYF TGCAGTGCTAGTTGGACAGGAGAGACCCAGTACTTC
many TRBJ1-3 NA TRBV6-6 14 CASSYSQQRNTIYF TGTGCCAGCAGTTACTCGCAACAGAGAAACACCATATATTTT
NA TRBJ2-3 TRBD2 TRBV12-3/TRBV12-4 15 CASSQTSGRAGAQYF TGTGCCAGCAGTCAAACTAGCGGGAGGGCCGGGGCGCAGTATTTT
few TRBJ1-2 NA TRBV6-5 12 CASSRSSYGYTF TGTGCCAGCAGTCGCTCGAGCTATGGCTACACCTTC
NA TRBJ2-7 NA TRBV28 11 CASNWRGEQYF TGTGCCAGCAATTGGCGTGGCGAGCAGTACTTC
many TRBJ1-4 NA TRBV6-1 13 CASRKTTNEKLFF TGTGCCAGCCGCAAGACAACTAATGAAAAACTGTTTTTT
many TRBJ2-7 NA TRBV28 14 CASSFLGRDYEQYF TGTGCCAGCAGTTTCTTAGGACGGGACTACGAGCAGTACTTC
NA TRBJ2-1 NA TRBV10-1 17 CASSDPRALSSYNEQFF TGCGCCAGCAGTGACCCCAGGGCCCTGAGCTCCTACAATGAGCAGTTCTTC
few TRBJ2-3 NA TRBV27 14 CASSIDYATDTQYF TGTGCCAGCAGTATAGACTACGCCACAGATACGCAGTATTTT
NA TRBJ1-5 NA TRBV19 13 CASSEYTNQPQHF TGTGCCAGTAGTGAATATACCAATCAGCCCCAGCATTTT
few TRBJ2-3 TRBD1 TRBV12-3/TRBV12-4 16 CASSPPGQRYTDTQYF TGTGCCAGCAGTCCACCGGGACAGAGATACACAGATACGCAGTATTTT
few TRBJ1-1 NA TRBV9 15 CASSVVSSLNTEAFF TGTGCCAGCAGCGTAGTATCCAGCCTGAACACTGAAGCTTTCTTT
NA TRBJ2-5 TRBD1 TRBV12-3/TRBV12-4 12 CASRGTVKTQYF TGTGCCAGCAGGGGGACAGTGAAGACCCAGTACTTC
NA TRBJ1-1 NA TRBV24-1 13 CATSDHTGTEAFF TGTGCCACCAGTGACCACACAGGGACTGAAGCTTTCTTT
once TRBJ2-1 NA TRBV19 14 CASSISTIYNEQFF TGTGCCAGTAGTATTTCTACAATTTACAATGAGCAGTTCTTC
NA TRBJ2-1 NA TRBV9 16 CASSVGSRSSYNEQFF TGTGCCAGCAGCGTAGGAAGTAGGAGCTCCTACAATGAGCAGTTCTTC